Listed below are T cell receptor beta chains from one sample, sequenced in a study of shared clonotypes between healthy human individuals. Method: immunoSEQ multiplex PCR; TCRdb's copy keeps in-frame clones and lacks some. This table has hundreds of thousands of clones, 95% to 98% appearing once. The sample was naive CD8+ T cells sorted from blood. The receptor source for this set is a man younger than 45 in good health. Both conserved end residues are part of each CDR3. The order of the fields is J gene, V gene, CDR3 protein.

TRBJ2-2 TRBV2 CASSPPSGRYTGELFF
TRBJ2-2 TRBV10-2 CASTEIPGTMNTGELFF
TRBJ2-1 TRBV27 CASSSNSGRTYNEQFF
TRBJ2-5 TRBV5-4 CASSLGGLAGVETQYF
TRBJ2-7 TRBV7-9 CASSSRTGHYEQYF
TRBJ2-1 TRBV6-1 CASSEAPGLDGVEQFF
TRBJ2-1 TRBV11-2 CASSLGGSYNEQFF
TRBJ2-7 TRBV7-8 CASSTIELAGLYEQYF
TRBJ2-1 TRBV7-9 CASSSPWDTYNEQFF
TRBJ2-3 TRBV5-4 CASSYPEDTQYF
TRBJ1-2 TRBV19 CASTLVGGTNYGYTF
TRBJ2-2 TRBV2 CASSHGGPNTGELFF
TRBJ2-7 TRBV5-5 CASSLFEYEQYF
TRBJ2-7 TRBV7-8 CASSRLAVTYEQYF
TRBJ2-1 TRBV9 CASSVGGSRGNEQFF
TRBJ1-2 TRBV18 CASSPPRGYGYTF
TRBJ1-4 TRBV9 CASSVGTVGGEKLFF
TRBJ1-2 TRBV29-1 CSVEDRGEWIYGYTF
TRBJ2-7 TRBV4-3 CASSQDRTTAELSYEQYF
TRBJ2-5 TRBV5-1 CASSLIGGREETQYF
TRBJ2-7 TRBV5-6 CASSYTQGAFSYEQYF
TRBJ2-4 TRBV28 CASSFEGGAAKNIQYF